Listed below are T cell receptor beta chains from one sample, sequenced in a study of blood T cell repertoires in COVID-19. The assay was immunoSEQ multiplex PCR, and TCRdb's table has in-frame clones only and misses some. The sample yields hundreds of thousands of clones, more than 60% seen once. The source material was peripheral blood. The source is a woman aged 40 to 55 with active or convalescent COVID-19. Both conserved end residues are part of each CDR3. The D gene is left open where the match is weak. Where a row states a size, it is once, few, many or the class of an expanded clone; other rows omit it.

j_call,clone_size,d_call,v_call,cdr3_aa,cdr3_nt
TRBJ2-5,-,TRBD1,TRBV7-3,CASSSTGVGETQYF,TGTGCCAGCAGCTCGACAGGGGTAGGAGAGACCCAGTACTTC
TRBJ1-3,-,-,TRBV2,CASSVGLGNTIYF,TGTGCCAGCAGTGTTGGCCTCGGAAACACCATATATTTT
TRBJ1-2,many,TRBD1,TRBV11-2,CASSLGTGGSYTF,TGTGCCAGCAGCTTAGGAACAGGGGGTAGCTACACCTTC
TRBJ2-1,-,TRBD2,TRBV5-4,CASSLALAGGKQFF,TGTGCCAGCAGCTTGGCACTAGCGGGGGGGAAACAGTTCTTC
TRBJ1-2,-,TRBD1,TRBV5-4,CASSLTGQAEGYGYTF,TGTGCCAGCAGCTTGACGGGACAGGCAGAAGGCTATGGCTACACCTTC
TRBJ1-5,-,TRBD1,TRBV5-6,CASSFRQGRSNQPQHF,TGTGCCAGCAGCTTTCGACAGGGGCGAAGCAATCAGCCCCAGCATTTT
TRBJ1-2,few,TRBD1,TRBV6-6,CASSATGRYGYTF,TGTGCCAGCAGCGCGACAGGGCGCTATGGCTACACCTTC
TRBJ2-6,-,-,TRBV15,CATSSRSSGANVLTF,TGTGCCACCAGCAGTCGGAGCTCTGGGGCCAACGTCCTGACTTTC
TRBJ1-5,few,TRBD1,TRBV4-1,CASSYDREGNQPQHF,TGCGCCAGCAGCTATGACAGGGAAGGGAATCAGCCCCAGCATTTT
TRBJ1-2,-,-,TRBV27,CASTMAQGYGYTF,TGTGCCAGCACCATGGCACAGGGCTATGGCTACACCTTC
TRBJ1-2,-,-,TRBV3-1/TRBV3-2,CASSQDTGSTGYTF,TGTGCCAGCAGCCAAGATACTGGGAGTACTGGCTACACCTTC
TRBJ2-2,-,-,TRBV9,CASSVGQGTGELFF,TGTGCCAGCAGCGTAGGGCAGGGGACCGGGGAGCTGTTTTTT
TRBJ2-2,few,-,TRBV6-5,CASSYRRLANTGELFF,TGTGCCAGCAGTTACCGTCGGCTAGCGAACACCGGGGAGCTGTTTTTT
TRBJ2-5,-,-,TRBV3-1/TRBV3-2,CASSQVTETQYF,TGTGCCAGCAGCCAAGTTACTGAGACCCAGTACTTC
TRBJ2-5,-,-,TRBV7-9,CASSLDGRETQYF,TGTGCCAGCAGCTTAGATGGCAGAGAGACCCAGTACTTC
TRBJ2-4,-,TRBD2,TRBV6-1,CASSGAGGIKNIQYF,TGTGCCAGCAGTGGAGCGGGGGGGATCAAAAACATTCAGTACTTC
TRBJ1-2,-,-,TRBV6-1,CASSEGQVKGYTF,TGTGCCAGCAGTGAAGGACAGGTGAAGGGCTACACCTTC
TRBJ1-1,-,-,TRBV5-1,CASSYGTGQNTEAFF,TGCGCCAGCAGCTACGGAACAGGGCAGAACACTGAAGCTTTCTTT
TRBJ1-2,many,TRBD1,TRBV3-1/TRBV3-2,CASSPPPGQGIYGYTF,TGTGCCAGCAGCCCTCCTCCGGGACAGGGGATATATGGCTACACCTTC
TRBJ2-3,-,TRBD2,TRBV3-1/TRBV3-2,CASSPPSGGPSTDTQYF,TGTGCCAGCAGCCCCCCTAGCGGGGGGCCGAGCACAGATACGCAGTATTTT
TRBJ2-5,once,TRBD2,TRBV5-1,CASSGRGAGQETQYF,TGCGCCAGCAGCGGGCGGGGGGCCGGCCAAGAGACCCAGTACTTC
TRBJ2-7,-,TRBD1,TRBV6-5,CASNPWTGVRDEQYF,TGTGCCAGCAATCCCTGGACAGGGGTTCGGGACGAGCAGTACTTC
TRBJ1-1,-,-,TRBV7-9,CASSWGDTEAFF,TGTGCCAGCAGCTGGGGGGACACTGAAGCTTTCTTT
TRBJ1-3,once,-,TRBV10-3,CAIEIANSGNTIYF,TGTGCCATTGAAATAGCGAACTCTGGAAACACCATATATTTT
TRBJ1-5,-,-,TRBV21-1,CASSTYVGRESQPQHF,TGTGCCAGCAGCACCTATGTGGGCAGGGAAAGTCAGCCCCAGCATTTT
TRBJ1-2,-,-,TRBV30,CAWSDSGTRGGYTF,TGTGCCTGGAGTGACTCCGGGACACGTGGTGGCTACACCTTC
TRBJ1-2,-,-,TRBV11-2,CASSLERRLLNGYTF,TGTGCCAGCAGCTTAGAGCGCAGGTTGTTGAATGGCTACACCTTC
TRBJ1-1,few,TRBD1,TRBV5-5,CASSHGQGGPEAFF,TGTGCCAGCAGCCACGGACAGGGGGGCCCTGAAGCTTTCTTT
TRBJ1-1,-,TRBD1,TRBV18,CASSPQTGVNTEAFF,TGTGCCAGCTCACCCCAGACAGGGGTGAACACTGAAGCTTTCTTT
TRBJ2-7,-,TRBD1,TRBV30,CAWRQQGGYEQYF,TGTGCCTGGAGGCAACAGGGGGGTTACGAGCAGTACTTC
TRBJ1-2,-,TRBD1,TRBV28,CASRGDRDIYGYTF,TGTGCCAGCAGGGGCGACAGGGACATCTATGGCTACACCTTC
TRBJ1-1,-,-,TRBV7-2,CASSSSVPGTKFDTEAFF,TGTGCCAGCAGCTCAAGCGTACCCGGGACAAAGTTTGACACTGAAGCTTTCTTT
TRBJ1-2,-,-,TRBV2,CASIPGHGRDGYTF,TGTGCCAGCATCCCGGGACACGGGAGGGATGGCTACACCTTC
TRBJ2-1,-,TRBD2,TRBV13,CASSYRLAGAYNEQFF,TGTGCCAGCAGCTACAGACTAGCGGGGGCTTACAATGAGCAGTTCTTC
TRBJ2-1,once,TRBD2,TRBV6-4,CASSEPAGGNEQFF,TGTGCCAGCAGTGAACCGGCGGGGGGCAATGAGCAGTTCTTC
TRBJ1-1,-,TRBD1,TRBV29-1,CSVAQGLNTEAFF,TGCAGCGTTGCACAGGGGTTGAACACTGAAGCTTTCTTT
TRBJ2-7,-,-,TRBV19,CASSLRRGLYEQYF,TGTGCCAGTAGTCTAAGGCGGGGGCTCTACGAGCAGTACTTC
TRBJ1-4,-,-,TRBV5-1,CASRGLLTNEKLFF,TGCGCCAGCAGGGGGCTATTAACTAATGAAAAACTGTTTTTT
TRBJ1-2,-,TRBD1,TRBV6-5,CASRTGVPNYGYTF,TGTGCCAGCAGGACAGGGGTTCCTAACTATGGCTACACCTTC
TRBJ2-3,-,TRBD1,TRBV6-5,CASSPGQTLTDTQYF,TGTGCCAGCAGCCCGGGACAGACCCTCACAGATACGCAGTATTTT
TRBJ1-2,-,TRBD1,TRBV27,CASSSLGQARYGYTF,TGTGCCAGCAGTTCTTTAGGACAGGCCCGCTATGGCTACACCTTC
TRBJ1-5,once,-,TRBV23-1,CASSHRGNQPQHF,TGCGCCAGCAGTCACAGGGGCAATCAGCCCCAGCATTTT
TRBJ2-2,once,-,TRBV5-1,CASTTSENTGELFF,TGCGCCAGCACGACTTCAGAGAACACCGGGGAGCTGTTTTTT
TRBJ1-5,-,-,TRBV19,CASIQSRDTGQPQHF,TGTGCCAGTATCCAATCTCGGGACACTGGTCAGCCCCAGCATTTT
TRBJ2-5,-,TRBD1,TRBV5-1,CASSFTGGPQETQYF,TGCGCCAGCAGCTTCACAGGGGGCCCGCAAGAGACCCAGTACTTC
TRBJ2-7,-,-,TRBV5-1,CASSLAQNYEQYF,TGCGCCAGCAGCTTGGCCCAGAACTACGAGCAGTACTTC
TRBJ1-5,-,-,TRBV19,CASSLRGTLNQPQHF,TGTGCCAGTAGCTTGAGGGGGACCCTCAATCAGCCCCAGCATTTT
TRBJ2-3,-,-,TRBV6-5,CASSRDNTDTQYF,TGTGCCAGCAGCCGGGACAACACAGATACGCAGTATTTT
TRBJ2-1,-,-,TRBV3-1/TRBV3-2,CASSLLNNEQFF,TGTGCCAGCAGCCTCCTTAACAATGAGCAGTTCTTC
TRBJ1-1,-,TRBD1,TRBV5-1,CASSLEGATLSLEAFF,TGCGCCAGCAGCTTGGAGGGGGCTACTCTCTCCCTTGAAGCTTTCTTT
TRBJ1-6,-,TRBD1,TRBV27,CASRAGTAGSPLHF,TGTGCCAGCAGAGCCGGGACAGCTGGTTCACCCCTCCACTTT
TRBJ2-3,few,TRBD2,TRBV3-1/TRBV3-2,CASSQLAGVPTDTQYF,TGTGCCAGCAGCCAACTAGCGGGGGTACCCACAGATACGCAGTATTTT